This TCR beta chain was captured by sequencing in a study of cytomegalovirus exposure and HLA in healthy donors. Regarding the study as a whole: Among TCR beta chains, those listed as cytomegalovirus-associated numbered about 150.

The germline V gene has CDR1 ENHRY and CDR2 SYGVKD. This CDR3 has 17 residues. V lost 3 bases and J lost 8; bases outside the gene matches: 15. The PCR used 60 Vbeta and 13 Jbeta primers. Method: immunoSEQ multiplex PCR; TCRdb's copy keeps in-frame clones and lacks some. The sample has approximately 190,000 clones, 77% seen once. This clone was counted a few times. Its antigen is undetermined. V gene TRBV10-3 combines with J gene TRBJ2-1; TRBD1 matches 8 bases. The receptor was derived from a woman in her twenties or thirties in good health and CMV-seropositive. Sequencing used PBMCs. In nucleotides, the CDR3 is TGTGCCATCAGTGACCAGTCCGGGCAGGGGGCGAGGGATGAGCAGTTCTTC. Its translation: CAISDQSGQGARDEQFF.